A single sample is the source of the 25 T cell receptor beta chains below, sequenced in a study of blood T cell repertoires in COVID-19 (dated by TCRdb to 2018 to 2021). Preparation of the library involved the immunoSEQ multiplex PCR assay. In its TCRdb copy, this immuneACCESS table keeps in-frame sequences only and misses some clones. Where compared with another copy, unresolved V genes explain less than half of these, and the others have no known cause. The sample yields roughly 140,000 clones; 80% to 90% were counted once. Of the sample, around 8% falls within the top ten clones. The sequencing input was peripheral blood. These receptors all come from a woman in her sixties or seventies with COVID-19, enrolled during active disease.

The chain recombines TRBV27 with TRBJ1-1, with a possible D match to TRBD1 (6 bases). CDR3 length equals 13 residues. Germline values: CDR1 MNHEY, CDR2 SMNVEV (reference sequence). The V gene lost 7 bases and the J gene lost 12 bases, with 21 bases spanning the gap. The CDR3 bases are TGTGCCAGCACCCGAGCCGGACAGTTTCTAACTTTCTTT. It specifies CASTRAGQFLTFF.

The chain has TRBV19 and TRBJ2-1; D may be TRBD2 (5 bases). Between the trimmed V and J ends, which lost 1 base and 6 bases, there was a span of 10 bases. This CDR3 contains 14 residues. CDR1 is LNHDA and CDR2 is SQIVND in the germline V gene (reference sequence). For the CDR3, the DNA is TGTGCCAGTAGTATAGTCCTAGCCGGCAATGAGCAGTTCTTC. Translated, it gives CASSIVLAGNEQFF.

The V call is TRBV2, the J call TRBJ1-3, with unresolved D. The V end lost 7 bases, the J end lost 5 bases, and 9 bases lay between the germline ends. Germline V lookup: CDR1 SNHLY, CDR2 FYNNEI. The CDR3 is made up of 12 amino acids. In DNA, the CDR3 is TGTGCCAGCATGGCAGGTCGAAACACCATATATTTT. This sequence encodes CASMAGRNTIYF.

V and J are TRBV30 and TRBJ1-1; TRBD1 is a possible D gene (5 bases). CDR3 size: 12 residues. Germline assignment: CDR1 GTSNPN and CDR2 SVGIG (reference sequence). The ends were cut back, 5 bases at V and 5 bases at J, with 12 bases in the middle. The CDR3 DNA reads TGTGCCTGGGCGGCAGGGTTAACTGAAGCTTTCTTT. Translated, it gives CAWAAGLTEAFF.

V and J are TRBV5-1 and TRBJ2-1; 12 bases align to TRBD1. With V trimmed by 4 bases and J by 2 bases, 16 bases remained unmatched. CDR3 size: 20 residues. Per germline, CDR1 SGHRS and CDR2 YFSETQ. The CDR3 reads CASSPSGTGGPQVTYNEQFF. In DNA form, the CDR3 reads TGCGCCAGCAGCCCGTCCGGGACAGGGGGCCCACAGGTGACCTACAATGAGCAGTTCTTC.

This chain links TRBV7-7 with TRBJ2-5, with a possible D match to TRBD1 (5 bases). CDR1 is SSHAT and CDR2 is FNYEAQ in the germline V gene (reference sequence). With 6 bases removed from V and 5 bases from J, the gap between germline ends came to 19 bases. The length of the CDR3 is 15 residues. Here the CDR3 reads CASSPTYRSGETQYF. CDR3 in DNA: TGTGCCAGCAGTCCCACATACAGGTCTGGGGAGACCCAGTACTTC.

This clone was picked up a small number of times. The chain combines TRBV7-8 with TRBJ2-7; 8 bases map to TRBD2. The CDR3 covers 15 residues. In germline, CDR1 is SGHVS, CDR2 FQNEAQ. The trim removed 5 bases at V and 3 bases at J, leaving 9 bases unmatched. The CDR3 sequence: CASSPREVGFYEQYF. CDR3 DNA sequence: TGTGCCAGCAGCCCGCGGGAGGTAGGGTTCTACGAGCAGTACTTC.

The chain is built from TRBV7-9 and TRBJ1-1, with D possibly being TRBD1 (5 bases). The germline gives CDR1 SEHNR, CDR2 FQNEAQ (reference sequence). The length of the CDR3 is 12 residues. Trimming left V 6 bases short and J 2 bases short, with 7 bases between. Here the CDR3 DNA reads TGTGCCAGCAGACAGGATAACACTGAAGCTTTCTTT. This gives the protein CASRQDNTEAFF.

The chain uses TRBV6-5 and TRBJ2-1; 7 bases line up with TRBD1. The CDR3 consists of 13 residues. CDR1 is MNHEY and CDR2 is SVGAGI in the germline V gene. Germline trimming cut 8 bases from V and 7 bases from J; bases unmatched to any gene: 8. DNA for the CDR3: TGTGCCAGCTCCCGAGACAGGGAGAATGAGCAGTTCTTC. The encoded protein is CASSRDRENEQFF.

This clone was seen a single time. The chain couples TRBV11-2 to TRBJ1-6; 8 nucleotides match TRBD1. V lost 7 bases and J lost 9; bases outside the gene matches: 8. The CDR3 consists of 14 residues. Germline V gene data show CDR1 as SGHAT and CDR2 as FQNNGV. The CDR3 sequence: CASTSDRGVSPLHF. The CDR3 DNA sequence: TGTGCCAGCACCTCCGACAGGGGAGTTTCACCCCTCCACTTT.

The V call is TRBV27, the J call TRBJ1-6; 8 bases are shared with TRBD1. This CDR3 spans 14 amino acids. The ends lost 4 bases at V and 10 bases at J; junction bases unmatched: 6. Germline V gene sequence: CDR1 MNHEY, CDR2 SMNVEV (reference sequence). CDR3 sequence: CASSSPGGYSPLHF. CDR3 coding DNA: TGTGCCAGCAGTTCGCCAGGGGGCTACTCACCCCTCCACTTT.

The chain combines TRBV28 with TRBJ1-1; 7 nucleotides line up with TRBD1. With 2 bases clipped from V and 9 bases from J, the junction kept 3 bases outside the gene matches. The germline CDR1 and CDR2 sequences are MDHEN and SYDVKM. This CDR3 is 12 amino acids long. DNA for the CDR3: TGTGCCAGCAGTTTACGGGACAGACAAGCTTTCTTT. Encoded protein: CASSLRDRQAFF. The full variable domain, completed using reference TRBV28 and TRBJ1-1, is DVKVTQSSRYLVKRTGEKVFLECVQDMDHENMFWYRQDPGLGLRLIYFSYDVKMKEKGDIPEGYSVSREKKERFSLILESASTNQTSMYLCASSLRDRQAFFGQGTRLTVV.

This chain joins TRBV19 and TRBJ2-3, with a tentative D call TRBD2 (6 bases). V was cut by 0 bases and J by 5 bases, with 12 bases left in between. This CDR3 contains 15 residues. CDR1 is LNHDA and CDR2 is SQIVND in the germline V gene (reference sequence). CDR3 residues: CASSIDGGMGDTQYF. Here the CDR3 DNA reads TGTGCCAGTAGTATAGATGGGGGGATGGGAGATACGCAGTATTTT.

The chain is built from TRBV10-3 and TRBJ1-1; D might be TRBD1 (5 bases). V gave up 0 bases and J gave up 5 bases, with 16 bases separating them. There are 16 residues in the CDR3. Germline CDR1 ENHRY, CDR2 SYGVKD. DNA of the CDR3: TGTGCCATCAGTGAGTCTATTAGACAGAGCCATACTGAAGCTTTCTTT. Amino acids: CAISESIRQSHTEAFF.

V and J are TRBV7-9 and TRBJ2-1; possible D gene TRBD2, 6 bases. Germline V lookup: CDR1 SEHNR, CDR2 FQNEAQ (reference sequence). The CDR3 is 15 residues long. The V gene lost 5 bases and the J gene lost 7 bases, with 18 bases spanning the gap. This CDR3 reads CASSPAGQGRNEQFF. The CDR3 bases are TGTGCCAGCAGCCCGGCGGGGCAGGGTCGGAATGAGCAGTTCTTC.

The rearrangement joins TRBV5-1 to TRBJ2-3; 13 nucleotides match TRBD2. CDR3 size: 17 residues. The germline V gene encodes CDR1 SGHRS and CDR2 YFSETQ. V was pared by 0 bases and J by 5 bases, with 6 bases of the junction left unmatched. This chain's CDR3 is CASSLETSGRALDTQYF. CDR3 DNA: TGCGCCAGCAGCTTGGAAACTAGCGGGAGGGCCCTAGATACGCAGTATTTT.

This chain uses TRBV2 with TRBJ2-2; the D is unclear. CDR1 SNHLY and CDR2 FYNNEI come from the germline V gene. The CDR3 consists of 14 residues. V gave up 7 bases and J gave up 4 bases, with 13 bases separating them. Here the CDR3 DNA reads TGTGCCAGCACACCCCGAGCGCTCACCGGGGAGCTGTTTTTT. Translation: CASTPRALTGELFF.

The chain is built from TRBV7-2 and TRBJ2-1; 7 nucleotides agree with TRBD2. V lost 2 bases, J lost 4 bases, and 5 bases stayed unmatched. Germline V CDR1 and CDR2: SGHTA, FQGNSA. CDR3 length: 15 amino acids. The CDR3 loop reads CASSLNSGQYNEQFF. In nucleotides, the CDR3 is TGTGCCAGCAGCTTAAATAGCGGGCAGTACAATGAGCAGTTCTTC.

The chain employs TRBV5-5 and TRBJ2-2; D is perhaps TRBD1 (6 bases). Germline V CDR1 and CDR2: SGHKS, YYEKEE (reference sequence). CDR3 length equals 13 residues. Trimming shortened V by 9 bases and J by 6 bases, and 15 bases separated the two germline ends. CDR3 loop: CATFLGTSGELFF. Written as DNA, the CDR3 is TGTGCCACCTTCCTCGGGACATCCGGGGAGCTGTTTTTT.

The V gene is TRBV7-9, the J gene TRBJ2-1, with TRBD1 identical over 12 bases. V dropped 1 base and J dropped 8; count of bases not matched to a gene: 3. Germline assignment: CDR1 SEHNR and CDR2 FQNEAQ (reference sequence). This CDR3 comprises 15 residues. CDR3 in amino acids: CASSLGGQGADEQFF. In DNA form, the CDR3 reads TGTGCCAGCAGCTTAGGGGGACAGGGGGCAGATGAGCAGTTCTTC.

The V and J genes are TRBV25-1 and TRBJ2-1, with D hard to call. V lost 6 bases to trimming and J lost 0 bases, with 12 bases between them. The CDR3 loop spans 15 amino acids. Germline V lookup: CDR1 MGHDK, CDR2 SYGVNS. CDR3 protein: CASSPRASSYNEQFF. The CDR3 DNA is TGTGCCAGCAGCCCTCGCGCGAGCTCCTACAATGAGCAGTTCTTC.

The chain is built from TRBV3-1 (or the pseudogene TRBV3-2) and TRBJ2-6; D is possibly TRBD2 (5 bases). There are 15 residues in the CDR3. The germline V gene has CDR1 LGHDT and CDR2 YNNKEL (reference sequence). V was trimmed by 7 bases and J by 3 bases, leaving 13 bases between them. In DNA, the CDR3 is TGTGCCAGCACCTTCGGGGTAGGTGGGGCCAACGTCCTGACTTTC. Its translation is CASTFGVGGANVLTF.

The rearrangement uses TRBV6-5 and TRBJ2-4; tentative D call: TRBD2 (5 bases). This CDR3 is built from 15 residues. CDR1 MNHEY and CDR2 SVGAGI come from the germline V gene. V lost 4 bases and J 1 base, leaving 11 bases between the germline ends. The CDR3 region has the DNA TGTGCCAGCAGTTTAGCGTCCGGGGCCAAAAACATTCAGTACTTC. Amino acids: CASSLASGAKNIQYF.

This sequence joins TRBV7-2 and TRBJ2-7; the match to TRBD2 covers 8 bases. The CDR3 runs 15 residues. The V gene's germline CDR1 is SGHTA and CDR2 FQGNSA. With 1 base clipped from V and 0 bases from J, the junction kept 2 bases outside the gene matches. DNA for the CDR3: TGTGCCAGCAGCTTAGGGGCGGGAGGCTCCTACGAGCAGTACTTC. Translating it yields CASSLGAGGSYEQYF.

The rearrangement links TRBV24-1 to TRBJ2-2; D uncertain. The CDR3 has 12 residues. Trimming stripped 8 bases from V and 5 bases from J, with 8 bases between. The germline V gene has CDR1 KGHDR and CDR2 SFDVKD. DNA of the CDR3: TGTGCCACCAACACCGCTACCGGGGAGCTGTTTTTT. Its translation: CATNTATGELFF.